A selection of T cell receptor beta chains follows, all from one sample in a study of cytomegalovirus exposure and HLA in healthy donors. The protocol was immunoSEQ multiplex PCR, while the TCRdb copy is restricted to in-frame clones and leaves out a portion. The data show under 400,000 clones, roughly 88% seen once. The sample comprised PBMCs. The receptors were sampled from a woman aged 18-29 years in good health and CMV-seronegative. Each CDR3 is given with its conserved first and last residue. Fields, in order: clone size, J gene, D gene, V gene, CDR3 protein, CDR3 DNA. The D gene is left open where the match is weak. For some rows the clone size is stated as once, few or many, or as a class when expanded; others skip it.

. TRBJ2-7 . TRBV7-6 CASSLLQGVREQYF TGTGCCAGCAGCTTACTACAGGGCGTTCGCGAGCAGTACTTC
once TRBJ1-1 . TRBV28 CASSPQGGKRNTEAFF TGTGCCAGCAGTCCCCAAGGAGGGAAAAGGAACACTGAAGCTTTCTTT
. TRBJ2-3 TRBD1 TRBV5-1 CASRNRDRTDTQYF TGCGCCAGCAGGAACAGGGACAGGACAGATACGCAGTATTTT
. TRBJ1-1 TRBD1 TRBV28 CASSPLGTGDSEAFF TGTGCCAGCAGTCCACTCGGGACAGGTGACAGTGAAGCTTTCTTT
. TRBJ1-5 . TRBV15 CATSRDPPHKYSNQPQHF TGTGCCACCAGCAGAGATCCCCCGCACAAGTATAGCAATCAGCCCCAGCATTTT
. TRBJ2-1 . TRBV7-3 CASSGQTGRFSYNEQFF TGTGCCAGCAGCGGCCAAACAGGGCGTTTCTCCTACAATGAGCAGTTCTTC
once TRBJ2-1 . TRBV28 CAISPRLRNEQFF TGTGCCATATCCCCCCGACTACGCAATGAGCAGTTCTTC
. TRBJ1-4 TRBD1 TRBV7-2 CASSLDRGSEKLFF TGTGCCAGCAGCCTGGACAGGGGCTCTGAAAAACTGTTTTTT
. TRBJ2-7 TRBD2 TRBV6-1 CASSYGTSGSGEQYF TGTGCCAGCAGCTACGGCACTAGCGGGAGTGGAGAGCAGTACTTC
. TRBJ1-2 . TRBV7-8 CASSLSRGMNYGYTF TGTGCCAGCAGCCTGAGCCGGGGTATGAACTATGGCTACACCTTC
. TRBJ1-5 TRBD1 TRBV28 CASSSPQGARQPQHF TGTGCCAGCAGCTCGCCCCAGGGGGCTAGGCAGCCCCAGCATTTT
once TRBJ2-7 . TRBV7-8 CASSPGSRRLLIDEQYF TGTGCCAGCAGCCCGGGGTCAAGAAGGCTACTTATTGACGAGCAGTACTTC
. TRBJ1-3 TRBD1 TRBV10-2 CASSLDRGPGNTIYF TGCGCCAGCAGCCTCGACAGGGGGCCTGGAAACACCATATATTTT
. TRBJ2-7 . TRBV11-2 CASSLVRSYEQYF TGTGCCAGCAGCTTAGTCAGATCCTACGAGCAGTACTTC
. TRBJ2-7 TRBD1 TRBV7-9 CASSISGTAYEQYF TGTGCCAGCAGCATCTCCGGGACAGCCTACGAGCAGTACTTC
. TRBJ2-2 . TRBV9 CASSVYTANTGELFF TGTGCCAGCAGCGTTTACACAGCGAACACCGGGGAGCTGTTTTTT
. TRBJ2-3 . TRBV7-9 CASSLGGPQATQYF TGTGCCAGCAGCTTAGGAGGGCCCCAAGCTACGCAGTATTTT
. TRBJ1-6 . TRBV2 CASSESRGLLRSPLHF TGTGCCAGCAGTGAGAGCAGGGGCCTTTTAAGATCACCCCTCCACTTT
. TRBJ2-1 TRBD2 TRBV7-8 CASSLGLAGAVANEQFF TGTGCCAGCAGCCTCGGACTAGCGGGAGCCGTGGCCAATGAGCAGTTCTTC
few TRBJ2-7 . TRBV15 CATSKRTDDEQYF TGTGCCACCAGCAAGAGGACAGATGACGAGCAGTACTTC
. TRBJ2-7 . TRBV15 CATSGLQVGEQYF TGTGCCACCAGCGGCCTCCAGGTGGGCGAGCAGTACTTC
. TRBJ2-3 . TRBV2 CASSLEDTQYF TGTGCCAGCAGTCTGGAGGATACGCAGTATTTT
. TRBJ1-4 . TRBV4-1 CASSQFVQNEKLFF TGCGCCAGCAGCCAATTCGTACAGAATGAAAAACTGTTTTTT
. TRBJ2-7 TRBD1 TRBV2 CASTQGTGSDEQYF TGTGCCAGCACCCAGGGGACAGGGTCAGACGAGCAGTACTTC
. TRBJ1-2 TRBD1 TRBV6-1 CASSESSRGLHGYTF TGTGCCAGCAGTGAATCATCTAGGGGGCTCCATGGCTACACCTTC
. TRBJ1-1 . TRBV11-2 CASSSLSGKNTEAFF TGTGCCAGCAGCTCATTGTCCGGGAAGAACACTGAAGCTTTCTTT
. TRBJ1-3 TRBD1 TRBV13 CASSTAGTGSGNTIYF TGTGCCAGCAGCACGGCCGGGACAGGGTCCGGAAACACCATATATTTT
. TRBJ2-2 . TRBV21-1 CASSKGHSNTGELFF TGTGCCAGCAGCAAAGGGCACAGTAACACCGGGGAGCTGTTTTTT
once TRBJ1-2 . TRBV5-1 CASSLEEGSDYGYTF TGCGCCAGCAGCTTGGAGGAGGGTAGCGACTATGGCTACACCTTC
. TRBJ1-2 . TRBV5-1 CASSLGHSKNQYGYTF TGCGCCAGCAGCTTAGGTCACAGCAAGAACCAATATGGCTACACCTTC
. TRBJ2-7 TRBD1 TRBV6-1 CASTGDSYYEQYF TGTGCCAGCACTGGGGACAGCTACTACGAGCAGTACTTC
. TRBJ1-1 TRBD1 TRBV27 CASSLDRGTEAFF TGTGCCAGCAGTTTAGACAGGGGAACTGAAGCTTTCTTT
few TRBJ1-2 . TRBV10-3 CAISQDSLNYGYTF TGTGCCATCAGCCAGGACAGCCTGAACTATGGCTACACCTTC
. TRBJ2-2 TRBD2 TRBV10-1 CASGGSRDSGTTGELFF TGCGCCAGCGGGGGGTCAAGGGATAGCGGGACCACCGGGGAGCTGTTTTTT
. TRBJ2-7 . TRBV28 CASSFLGNAYEQYF TGTGCCAGCAGTTTCTTGGGCAACGCCTACGAGCAGTACTTC
. TRBJ1-2 . TRBV2 CASTLYTF TGTGCCAGCACCCTTTACACCTTC
. TRBJ2-3 TRBD2 TRBV7-8 CASSLSLIAGASTDTQYF TGTGCCAGCAGCCTGTCCCTAATAGCGGGGGCGAGCACAGATACGCAGTATTTT
. TRBJ1-6 TRBD1 TRBV5-6 CASSPGGDRVNSPLHF TGTGCCAGCAGCCCGGGTGGGGACAGGGTTAATTCACCCCTCCACTTT
. TRBJ2-3 TRBD1 TRBV2 CASKQPGTGLNLGGPDTQYF TGTGCCAGCAAGCAACCCGGGACAGGGTTGAACTTGGGGGGTCCAGATACGCAGTATTTT
. TRBJ1-2 TRBD1 TRBV29-1 CSVADRGGNGYTF TGCAGCGTCGCTGACAGGGGAGGAAATGGCTACACCTTC
. TRBJ1-5 . TRBV27 CASRTGGQPQHF TGTGCCAGCAGGACGGGGGGTCAGCCCCAGCATTTT